These 18 T cell receptor beta chains came from one sample sequenced in a study of CD8+CD57+ T cells in acquired aplastic anemia. Patients picked for sequencing had shown CD8+CD57+ cell expansion detected by flow cytometry. Genomic DNA acted as the template from which TCR beta VDJ combination and CDR3 sequence profiling were carried out. MiXCR, run by TCRdb on the reads, gives a single entry per CDR3 protein. The data contain roughly 200,000 distinct CDR3 sequences, less than 65% of them singletons. The sample comprised sorted CD4+, CD8+, or CD8+CD57+ T cells (not recorded which) from PBMCs. The receptors stem from a human donor with aplastic anemia.

The V call is TRBV20-1, the J call TRBJ2-3; D not certain. In germline, CDR1 is DFQATT, CDR2 SNEGSKA (reference sequence). This CDR3 is built from 13 residues. Trimming left V 0 bases short and J 0 bases short, with 4 bases between. The CDR3, as DNA: TGCAGTGCTAGAGAGGTTAGCACAGATACGCAGTATTTT. Translation gives CSAREVSTDTQYF.

This clonotype was seen ten or more times. The chain carries TRBV19 and TRBJ2-1, with TRBD1 matching 8 bases. Germline V gene lookup returns CDR1 LNHDA and CDR2 SQIVND (reference sequence). The CDR3 runs to 16 residues. Trimming removed 2 bases from V and 6 bases from J; junction bases left unmatched: 9. The CDR3 protein is CASSIWARGRINEQFF. The CDR3 region has the DNA TGTGCCAGTAGTATATGGGCCAGGGGGCGCATCAATGAGCAGTTCTTC.

V is TRBV20-1 and J is TRBJ1-2; no clear D gene. The CDR3 runs to 15 residues. CDR1 is DFQATT, CDR2 SNEGSKA, per germline (reference sequence). Trimming took off 0 bases at V and 7 bases at J, with 18 bases between the two ends. The CDR3 here is CSARDWAHPPFGYTF. As DNA, the CDR3 is TGCAGTGCTAGAGATTGGGCCCATCCCCCCTTTGGCTACACCTTC.

This clonotype was observed at least ten times. The chain joins TRBV9 to TRBJ1-6, with D uncertain. With 0 bases removed from V and 7 bases from J, the gap between germline ends came to 8 bases. CDR1 is SGDLS and CDR2 is YYNGEE in the germline V gene. CDR3 size: 14 residues. The CDR3 reads CASSVGNLNSPLHF. The CDR3 DNA reads TGTGCCAGCAGCGTAGGGAATCTAAATTCACCCCTCCACTTT.

The chain uses TRBV2 and TRBJ2-3; 8 nucleotides agree with TRBD2. V dropped 2 bases and J dropped 5; count of bases not matched to a gene: 6. Germline CDR1 and CDR2: SNHLY and FYNNEI. The CDR3 runs 15 residues. In DNA form, the CDR3 reads TGTGCCAGCAGTGAACGGGGGGGGGCGGGAGATACGCAGTATTTT. This sequence encodes CASSERGGAGDTQYF. The entire variable domain, with the rest obtained from reference TRBV2 and TRBJ2-3, is as follows: EPEVTQTPSHQVTQMGQEVILRCVPISNHLYFYWYRQILGQKVEFLVSFYNNEISEKSEIFDDQFSVERPDGSNFTLKIRSTKLEDSAMYFCASSERGGAGDTQYFGPGTRLTVL.

This clonotype was recorded at least ten times. V is TRBV9 and J is TRBJ1-6; 9 positions agree with TRBD1. CDR3 length: 19 residues. The V gene end was trimmed by 3 bases and the J gene end by 4 bases; junction bases not matched to a gene: 14. The germline V gene encodes CDR1 SGDLS and CDR2 YYNGEE. Written as DNA, the CDR3 is TGTGCCAGCAGCGGAAGATTTGACAGGACAGGGGAATATAATTCACCCCTCCACTTT. Its translation: CASSGRFDRTGEYNSPLHF.

This clonotype was counted between two and nine times. J is TRBJ2-5 and V is TRBV7-9, with no clear D. Trimming shortened V by 3 bases and J by 2 bases, and 7 bases separated the two germline ends. The CDR3 sequence is 13 residues long. CDR1 SEHNR and CDR2 FQNEAQ come from the germline V gene (reference sequence). The chain's CDR3 is CASSFPGQETQYF. CDR3 DNA sequence: TGTGCCAGCAGCTTCCCTGGACAAGAGACCCAGTACTTC.

This chain connects TRBV2 to TRBJ2-7; 8 bases fit TRBD2. Trimming at V came to 6 bases and at J to 2 bases, leaving 12 bases not matched to a gene. CDR1 SNHLY and CDR2 FYNNEI come from the germline V gene. The CDR3 runs to 16 residues. The CDR3 DNA reads TGTGCCAGCAGCCCCGGGAGGGTAGGATTCGCCTACGAGCAGTACTTC. Protein sequence: CASSPGRVGFAYEQYF. Combining the CDR3 with reference TRBV2 and TRBJ2-7 gives the whole variable domain EPEVTQTPSHQVTQMGQEVILRCVPISNHLYFYWYRQILGQKVEFLVSFYNNEISEKSEIFDDQFSVERPDGSNFTLKIRSTKLEDSAMYFCASSPGRVGFAYEQYFGPGTRLTVT.

This chain links TRBV19 with TRBJ1-5, with D maybe TRBD1 (5 bases). The CDR3 extends over 14 amino acids. The V and J ends lost 3 bases and 6 bases respectively, with 12 bases between them. The germline gives CDR1 LNHDA, CDR2 SQIVND (reference sequence). The CDR3 is CASSIWGVTQPQHF. The CDR3 coding sequence is TGTGCCAGTAGTATTTGGGGGGTTACTCAGCCCCAGCATTTT.

The CDR3 here is CASSSLATKETQYF. CDR3 nucleotides: TGCGCCAGCAGCTCCCTCGCGACAAAAGAGACCCAGTACTTC. V usage is TRBV5-1 and J usage is TRBJ2-5; no clear D. This CDR3 contains 14 residues. From germline, CDR1 is SGHRS and CDR2 YFSETQ. V lost 3 bases to trimming and J lost 3 bases, with 12 bases between them.

This clonotype has more than one count but fewer than ten. The V call is TRBV20-1, the J call TRBJ2-3; 7 nucleotides line up with TRBD1. With 1 base clipped from V and 5 bases from J, the junction kept 9 bases outside the gene matches. Germline CDR1 reads DFQATT; CDR2 reads SNEGSKA (reference sequence). The CDR3 extends over 15 amino acids. The chain's CDR3 is CSARGPQGFGDTQYF. In nucleotides, the CDR3 is TGCAGTGCTAGAGGTCCACAGGGGTTTGGAGATACGCAGTATTTT.

The rearrangement links TRBV5-1 to TRBJ1-1; unclear D gene. CDR1 and CDR2 from the germline V gene are SGHRS and YFSETQ. Between the trimmed V and J ends, which lost 0 bases and 2 bases, there was a span of 8 bases. The CDR3 spans 14 residues. CDR3 DNA: TGCGCCAGCAGCTTGGAGAACCATAACACTGAAGCTTTCTTT. Its translation is CASSLENHNTEAFF.

This chain joins TRBV19 and TRBJ1-1; TRBD1 aligns across 7 bases. V lost 9 bases, J lost 4 bases, and 8 bases stayed unmatched. The germline gives CDR1 LNHDA, CDR2 SQIVND (reference sequence). The CDR3 runs 13 residues. In DNA, the CDR3 is TGTGCCAGCCGGGACAGCCCGGGCACTGAAGCTTTCTTT. The encoded protein is CASRDSPGTEAFF.

This clonotype was seen a few times. The chain couples TRBV20-1 to TRBJ1-5; 7 positions match TRBD1. The V and J ends lost 6 bases and 6 bases, in that order; junction bases with no gene match: 14. CDR1 and CDR2 (germline): DFQATT, SNEGSKA (reference sequence). This CDR3 has 15 amino acids. Written as DNA, the CDR3 is TGCAGTGCCCAAGATTTTGCAGGGGGTAGTCAGCCCCAGCATTTT. Amino acid sequence: CSAQDFAGGSQPQHF.

Comments on this clonotype: This may stem from a read error, because a much larger clone lies one nucleotide away. CDR3: CASKGQGDTEAFF. As DNA, the CDR3 is TGTGCCAGCAAGGGACAGGGGGACACTGAAGCTTTCTTT. The genes are TRBV27 and TRBJ1-1, with 11 bases matching TRBD1. The CDR3 has 13 residues. The germline V gene encodes CDR1 MNHEY and CDR2 SMNVEV (reference sequence). V was clipped by 7 bases and J by 3 bases; unmatched bases: 1.

The chain links TRBV14 to TRBJ2-7; the D gene is possibly TRBD1 (6 bases). This CDR3 has 13 residues. The germline gives CDR1 SGHDN, CDR2 FVKESK. V shed 0 bases and J shed 9 bases, with 12 bases lying between them. Written as DNA, the CDR3 is TGTGCCAGCAGCCAAGATGGGGGCAGAACGCAGTACTTC. Translating it yields CASSQDGGRTQYF.

The chain combines TRBV24-1 with TRBJ2-5, with D uncertain. The CDR3 consists of 14 residues. Per the germline V gene, CDR1 is KGHDR and CDR2 is SFDVKD. V shed 10 bases and J shed 5 bases, with 19 bases lying between them. CDR3 coding DNA: TGTGCCACTAAGGGTAGAACTTCAGCGGAGACCCAGTACTTC. This sequence encodes CATKGRTSAETQYF.

The V and J genes are TRBV6-5 and TRBJ1-5; D is ambiguous. This CDR3 contains 16 residues. Trimming pared 5 bases from V and 0 bases from J, leaving 14 bases between. Germline V gene sequence: CDR1 MNHEY, CDR2 SVGAGI. This CDR3 reads CASSEETVYSNQPQHF. DNA of the CDR3: TGTGCCAGCAGTGAAGAAACAGTCTATAGCAATCAGCCCCAGCATTTT.